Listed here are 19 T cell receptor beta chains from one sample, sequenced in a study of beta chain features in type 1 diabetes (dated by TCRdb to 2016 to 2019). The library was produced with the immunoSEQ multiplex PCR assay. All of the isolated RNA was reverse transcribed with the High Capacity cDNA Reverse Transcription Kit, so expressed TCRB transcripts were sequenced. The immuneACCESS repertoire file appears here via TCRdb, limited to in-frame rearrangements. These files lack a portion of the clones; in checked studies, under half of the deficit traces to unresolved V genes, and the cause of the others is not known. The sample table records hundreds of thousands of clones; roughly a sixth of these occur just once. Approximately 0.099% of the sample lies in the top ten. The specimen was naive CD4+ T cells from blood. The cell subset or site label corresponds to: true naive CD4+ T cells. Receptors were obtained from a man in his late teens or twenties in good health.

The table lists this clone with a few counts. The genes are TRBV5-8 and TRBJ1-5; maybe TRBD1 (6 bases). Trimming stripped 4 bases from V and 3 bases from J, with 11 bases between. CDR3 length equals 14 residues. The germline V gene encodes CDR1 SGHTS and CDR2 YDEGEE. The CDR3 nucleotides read TGTGCCAGCAGCCGTGGACAGATCAATCAGCCCCAGCATTTT. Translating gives CASSRGQINQPQHF.

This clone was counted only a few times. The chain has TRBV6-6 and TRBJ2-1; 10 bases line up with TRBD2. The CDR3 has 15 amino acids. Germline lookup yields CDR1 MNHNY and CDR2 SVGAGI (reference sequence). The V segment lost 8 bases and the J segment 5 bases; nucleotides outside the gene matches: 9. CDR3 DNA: TGTGCCAGCGGCCCCCTAGCGGGAGTTAACAATGAGCAGTTCTTC. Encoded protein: CASGPLAGVNNEQFF.

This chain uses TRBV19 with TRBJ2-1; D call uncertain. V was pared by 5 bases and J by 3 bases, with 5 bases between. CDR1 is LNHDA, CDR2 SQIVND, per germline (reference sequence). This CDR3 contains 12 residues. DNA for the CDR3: TGTGCCAGTAGTTCCTACTACAATGAGCAGTTCTTC. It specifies CASSSYYNEQFF.

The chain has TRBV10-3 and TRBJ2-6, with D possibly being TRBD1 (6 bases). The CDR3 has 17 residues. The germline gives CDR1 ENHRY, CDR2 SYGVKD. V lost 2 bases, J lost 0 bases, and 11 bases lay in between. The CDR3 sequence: CAISERWGHSGANVLTF. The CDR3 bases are TGTGCCATCAGTGAGCGGTGGGGGCACTCTGGGGCCAACGTCCTGACTTTC.

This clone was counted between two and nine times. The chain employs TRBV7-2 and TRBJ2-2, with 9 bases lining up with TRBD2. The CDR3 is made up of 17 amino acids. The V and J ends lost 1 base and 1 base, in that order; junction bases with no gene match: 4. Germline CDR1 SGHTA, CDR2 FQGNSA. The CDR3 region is CASSLVGTSLNTGELFF. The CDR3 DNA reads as TGTGCCAGCAGCTTAGTCGGGACTAGCCTGAACACCGGGGAGCTGTTTTTT.

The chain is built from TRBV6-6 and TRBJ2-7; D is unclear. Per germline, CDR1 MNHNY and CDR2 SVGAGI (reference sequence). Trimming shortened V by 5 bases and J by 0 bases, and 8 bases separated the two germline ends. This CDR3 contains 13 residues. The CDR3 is CASSKESSYEQYF. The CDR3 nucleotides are TGTGCCAGCAGTAAGGAAAGCTCCTACGAGCAGTACTTC.

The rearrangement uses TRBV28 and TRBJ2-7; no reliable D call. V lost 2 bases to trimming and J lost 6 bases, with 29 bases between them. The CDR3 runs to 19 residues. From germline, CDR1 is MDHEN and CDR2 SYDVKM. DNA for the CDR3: TGTGCCAGCAGTTTAAGTCGGAGTGCCGTTTCCAGGTACGCAGGCGAGCAGTACTTC. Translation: CASSLSRSAVSRYAGEQYF. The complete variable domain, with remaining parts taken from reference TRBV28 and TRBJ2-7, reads DVKVTQSSRYLVKRTGEKVFLECVQDMDHENMFWYRQDPGLGLRLIYFSYDVKMKEKGDIPEGYSVSREKKERFSLILESASTNQTSMYLCASSLSRSAVSRYAGEQYFGPGTRLTVT.

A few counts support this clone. CDR3 nucleotide sequence: TGTGCCAGCAGTGACCCTTTGCGAGGTTTCAATGAGCAGTTCTTC. Protein: CASSDPLRGFNEQFF. The chain uses TRBV6-1 and TRBJ2-1; D call uncertain. There are 15 residues in the CDR3. Germline CDR1 reads MNHNS; CDR2 reads SASEGT. The V and J ends lost 3 bases and 6 bases respectively, with 15 bases between them.

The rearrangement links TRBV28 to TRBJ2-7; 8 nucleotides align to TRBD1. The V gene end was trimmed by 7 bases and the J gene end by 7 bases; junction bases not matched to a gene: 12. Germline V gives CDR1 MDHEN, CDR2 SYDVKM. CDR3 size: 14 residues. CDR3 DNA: TGTGCCAGCAAGAAACCAGGGACAGGTGGGGAGCAGTACTTC. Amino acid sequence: CASKKPGTGGEQYF.

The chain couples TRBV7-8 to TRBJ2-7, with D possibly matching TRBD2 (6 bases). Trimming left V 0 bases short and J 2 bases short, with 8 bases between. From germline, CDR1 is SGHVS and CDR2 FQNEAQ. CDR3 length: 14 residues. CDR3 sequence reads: CASSLARGPYEQYF. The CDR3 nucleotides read TGTGCCAGCAGCTTAGCGCGGGGCCCCTACGAGCAGTACTTC.

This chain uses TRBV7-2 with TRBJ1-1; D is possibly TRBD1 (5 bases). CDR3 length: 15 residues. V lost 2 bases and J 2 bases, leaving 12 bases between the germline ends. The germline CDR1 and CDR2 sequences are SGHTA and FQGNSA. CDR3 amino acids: CASSLLPGTNTEAFF. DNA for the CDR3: TGTGCCAGCAGCTTATTACCAGGGACCAACACTGAAGCTTTCTTT. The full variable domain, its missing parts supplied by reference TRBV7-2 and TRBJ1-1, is GAGVSQSPSNKVTEKGKDVELRCDPISGHTALYWYRQSLGQGLEFLIYFQGNSAPDKSGLPSDRFSAERTGGSVSTLTIQRTQQEDSAVYLCASSLLPGTNTEAFFGQGTRLTVV.

The CDR3 coding sequence is TGTGCCAGCAGCTCCTCCGGGACAGGGGGCATGTATGAGCAGTTCTTC. Translated: CASSSSGTGGMYEQFF. The J gene is TRBJ2-1, the V gene TRBV7-3; TRBD1 matches 12 bases. V lost 4 bases, J lost 8 bases, and 9 bases stayed unmatched. Germline values: CDR1 SGHTA, CDR2 FQGTGA. The CDR3 has 16 amino acids.

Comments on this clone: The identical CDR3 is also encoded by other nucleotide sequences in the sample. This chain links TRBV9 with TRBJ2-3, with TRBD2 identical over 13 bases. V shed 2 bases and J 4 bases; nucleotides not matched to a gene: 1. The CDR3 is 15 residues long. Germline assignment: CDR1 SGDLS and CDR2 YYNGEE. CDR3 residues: CASSVGLAGPDTQYF. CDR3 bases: TGTGCCAGCAGCGTGGGACTAGCGGGACCAGATACGCAGTATTTT.

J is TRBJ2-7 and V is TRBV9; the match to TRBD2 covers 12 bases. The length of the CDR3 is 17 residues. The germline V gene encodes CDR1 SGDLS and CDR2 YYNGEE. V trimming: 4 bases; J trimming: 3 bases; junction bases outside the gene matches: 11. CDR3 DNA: TGTGCCAGCAGCATAAGACTAGCGGGGGAGGAGGGCTACGAGCAGTACTTC. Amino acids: CASSIRLAGEEGYEQYF. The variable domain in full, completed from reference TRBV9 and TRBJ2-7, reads DSGVTQTPKHLITATGQRVTLRCSPRSGDLSVYWYQQSLDQGLQFLIQYYNGEERAKGNILERFSAQQFPDLHSELNLSSLELGDSALYFCASSIRLAGEEGYEQYFGPGTRLTVT.

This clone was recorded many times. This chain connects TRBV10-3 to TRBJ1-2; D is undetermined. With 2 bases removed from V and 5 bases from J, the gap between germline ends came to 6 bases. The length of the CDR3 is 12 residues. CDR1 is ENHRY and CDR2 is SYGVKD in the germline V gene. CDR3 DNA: TGTGCCATCAGTGAGGGGGAATATGGCTACACCTTC. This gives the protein CAISEGEYGYTF.

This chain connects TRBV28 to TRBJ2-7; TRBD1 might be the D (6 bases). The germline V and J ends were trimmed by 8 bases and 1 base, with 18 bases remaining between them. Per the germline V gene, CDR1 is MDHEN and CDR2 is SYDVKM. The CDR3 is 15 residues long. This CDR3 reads CASRGLGAASYEQYF. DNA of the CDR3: TGTGCCAGCCGAGGGCTGGGGGCTGCGTCCTACGAGCAGTACTTC.

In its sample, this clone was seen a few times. This CDR3 reads CASSLDRVGYGYTF. As DNA, the CDR3 is TGTGCCAGCAGCCTCGACAGGGTGGGCTATGGCTACACCTTC. The chain couples TRBV7-2 to TRBJ1-2; 7 positions match TRBD1. The junction had 7 bases not matched to a gene; V was cut back by 5 bases and J by 4 bases. Germline values: CDR1 SGHTA, CDR2 FQGNSA. CDR3 length: 14 amino acids.

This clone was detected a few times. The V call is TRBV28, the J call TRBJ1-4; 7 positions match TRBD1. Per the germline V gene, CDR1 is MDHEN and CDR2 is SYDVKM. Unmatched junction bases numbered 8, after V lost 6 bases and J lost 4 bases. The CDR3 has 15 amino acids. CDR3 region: CASSEQGLGNEKLFF. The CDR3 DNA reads TGTGCCAGCAGCGAACAGGGGTTAGGTAATGAAAAACTGTTTTTT.

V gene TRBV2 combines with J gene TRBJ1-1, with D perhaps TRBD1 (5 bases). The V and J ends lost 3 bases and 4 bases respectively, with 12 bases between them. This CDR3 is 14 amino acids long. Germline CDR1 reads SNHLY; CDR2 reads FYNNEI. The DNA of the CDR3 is TGTGCCAGCAGTGAGAATAGGGGTGGCACTGAAGCTTTCTTT. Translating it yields CASSENRGGTEAFF.